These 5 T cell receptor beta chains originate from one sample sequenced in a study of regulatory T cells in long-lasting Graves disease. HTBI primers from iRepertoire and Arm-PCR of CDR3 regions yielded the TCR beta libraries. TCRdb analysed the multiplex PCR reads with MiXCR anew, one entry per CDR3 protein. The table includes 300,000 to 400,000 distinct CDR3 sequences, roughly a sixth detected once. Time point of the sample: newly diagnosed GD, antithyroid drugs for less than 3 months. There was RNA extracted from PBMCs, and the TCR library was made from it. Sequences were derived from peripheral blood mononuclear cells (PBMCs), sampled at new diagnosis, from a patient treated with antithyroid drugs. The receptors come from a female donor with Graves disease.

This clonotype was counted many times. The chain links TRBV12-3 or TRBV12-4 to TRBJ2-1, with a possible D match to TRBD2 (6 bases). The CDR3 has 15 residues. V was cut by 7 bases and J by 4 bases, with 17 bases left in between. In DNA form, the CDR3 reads TGTGCCAGCAACATCAAGCGGGCTGATTACAATGAGCAGTTCTTC. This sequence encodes CASNIKRADYNEQFF.

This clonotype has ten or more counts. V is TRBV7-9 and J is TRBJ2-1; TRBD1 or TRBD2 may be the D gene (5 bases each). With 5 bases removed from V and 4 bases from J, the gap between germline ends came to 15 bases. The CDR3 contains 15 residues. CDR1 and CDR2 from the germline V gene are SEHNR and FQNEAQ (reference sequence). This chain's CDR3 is CASSTRGEPYNEQFF. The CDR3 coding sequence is TGTGCCAGCAGCACCCGAGGGGAGCCGTACAATGAGCAGTTCTTC.

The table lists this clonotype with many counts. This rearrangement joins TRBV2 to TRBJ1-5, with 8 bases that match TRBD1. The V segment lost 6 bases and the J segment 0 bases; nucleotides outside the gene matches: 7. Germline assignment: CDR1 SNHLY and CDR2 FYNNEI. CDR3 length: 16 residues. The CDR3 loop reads CASRYPGGDSNQPQHF. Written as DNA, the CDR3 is TGTGCCAGCAGGTATCCAGGGGGCGATAGCAATCAGCCCCAGCATTTT. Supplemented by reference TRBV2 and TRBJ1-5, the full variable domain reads EPEVTQTPSHQVTQMGQEVILRCVPISNHLYFYWYRQILGQKVEFLVSFYNNEISEKSEIFDDQFSVERPDGSNFTLKIRSTKLEDSAMYFCASRYPGGDSNQPQHFGDGTRLSIL.

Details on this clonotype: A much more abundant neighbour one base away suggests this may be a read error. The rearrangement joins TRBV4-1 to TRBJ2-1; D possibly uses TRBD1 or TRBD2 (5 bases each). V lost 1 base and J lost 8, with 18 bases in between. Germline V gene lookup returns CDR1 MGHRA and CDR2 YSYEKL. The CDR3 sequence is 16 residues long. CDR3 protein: CASSQVATGANDEQFF. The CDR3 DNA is TGCGCCAGCAGCCAAGTGGCTACCGGGGCTAATGATGAGCAGTTCTTC.

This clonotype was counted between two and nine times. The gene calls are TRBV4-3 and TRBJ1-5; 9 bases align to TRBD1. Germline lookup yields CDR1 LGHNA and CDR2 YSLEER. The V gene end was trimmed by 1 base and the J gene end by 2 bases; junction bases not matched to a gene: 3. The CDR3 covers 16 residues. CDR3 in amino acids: CASSQVRDRGNQPQHF. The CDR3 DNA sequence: TGCGCCAGCAGCCAAGTCCGGGACAGGGGCAATCAGCCCCAGCATTTT.